This record looks at one T cell receptor (beta chain) sequence and its context. What it binds is not known. After removal of 6 bases from V and 0 bases from J, the junction contained 17 bases not matched to a gene. Germline V gives CDR1 MNHEY, CDR2 SMNVEV (reference sequence). This CDR3 has 19 amino acids. Sorted CD4+ subsets: naive, central memory, regulatory, stem cell-like memory (CD45RO/CCR7/CD25/CD127/CD95/CD27 panel). This sample is part of a study of beta chain features in type 1 diabetes. The investigators reverse transcribed all of the isolated RNA, so they sequenced expressed TCRB transcripts. Assay: immunoSEQ multiplex PCR; the TCRdb copy retains only in-frame clones and omits some. The sample shows tens of thousands of clones, roughly three quarters of them seen only once. Points from the study as a whole: Moderate but significant shortening of TCRB CDR3s was recorded in all four CD4+ subsets from Type 1 diabetes patients.

This rearrangement joins TRBV27 to TRBJ1-2; 9 bases fit TRBD1. Sequencing input: Tregs from blood. The receptor's source is a middle-aged woman in good health. The CDR3 nucleotides read TGTGCCAGCAGCCGGCCTTCGTCCGGGACAGGGAGGACTAACTATGGCTACACCTTC. Translation gives CASSRPSSGTGRTNYGYTF.